These T cell receptor beta chains were read from a single sample in a study of T cell responses to AZD1222 COVID-19 vaccine. Profiling relied on immunoSEQ multiplex PCR, and the TCRdb table lists in-frame clones only, not all of them. The sample holds about 120,000 clones, 80% to 90% seen once. Sequenced material: peripheral blood, taken on day 0 of AZD1222 vaccination. These receptors were obtained from an adult in good health. Both conserved end residues are part of each CDR3. Fields, in order: J gene, V gene, CDR3 length, D gene, clone size, CDR3 DNA, CDR3 protein. The D gene is left open where the match is weak. The listing skips clone size in some rows; elsewhere it reads once, few, many or a size class.

TRBJ1-2	TRBV6-2/TRBV6-3	12	-	-	TGTGCCAGCAGTTTTGGCGAATGGGGCTACACCTTC	CASSFGEWGYTF
TRBJ1-2	TRBV20-1	11	-	-	TGCAGTGCTAGAGTGGAGGGTGGCTACACCTTC	CSARVEGGYTF
TRBJ2-1	TRBV3-1/TRBV3-2	14	TRBD1	-	TGTGCCAGCAGCTTCCGACAGGGGATCAATGAGCAGTTCTTC	CASSFRQGINEQFF
TRBJ2-3	TRBV7-8	15	-	-	TGTGCCAGCCGCCGACGCGGACTTATCACAGATACGCAGTATTTT	CASRRRGLITDTQYF
TRBJ1-1	TRBV7-3	13	-	-	TGTGCCAGCAGCATGACAGTGAACACTGAAGCTTTCTTT	CASSMTVNTEAFF
TRBJ2-3	TRBV5-1	16	TRBD2	-	TGCGCCAGCAGCTTGGCAGCGGGGGGGCTGGTAGATACGCAGTATTTT	CASSLAAGGLVDTQYF
TRBJ2-4	TRBV7-2	16	TRBD1	-	TGTGCCAGCAGCTCAGGGGGGACAGGGGGCCAAAACATTCAGTACTTC	CASSSGGTGGQNIQYF
TRBJ1-1	TRBV3-1/TRBV3-2	12	-	few	TGTGCCAGCAGCCAAGACCCCCATCGAGCTTTCTTT	CASSQDPHRAFF
TRBJ2-1	TRBV29-1	15	-	-	TGCAGCGTTGAACACGCAGGGTTCTCCTACAATGAGCAGTTCTTC	CSVEHAGFSYNEQFF
TRBJ1-1	TRBV24-1	13	-	-	TGTGCCACCAGTGATTCCGGGACGGATGAAGCTTTCTTT	CATSDSGTDEAFF
TRBJ2-7	TRBV6-5	16	-	-	TGTGCCAGCAGTTACTCACATCCGACCAACTCCTACGAGCAGTACTTC	CASSYSHPTNSYEQYF
TRBJ2-7	TRBV7-9	15	-	-	TGTGCCAGCAGCTCCGGGGGACGGTTATCCTACGAGCAGTACTTC	CASSSGGRLSYEQYF
TRBJ1-2	TRBV7-2	14	TRBD1	-	TGTGCCAGCAGATCGACAGGGGGGGACTATGGCTACACCTTC	CASRSTGGDYGYTF
TRBJ1-2	TRBV7-9	15	-	-	TGTGCCAGCAGCTCTTCAGGGATTGGGGCTTATGGCTACACCTTC	CASSSSGIGAYGYTF
TRBJ1-5	TRBV24-1	17	-	-	TGTGCCACCAGTGATTCATCGAGGGGTGGAAGCAATCAGCCCCAGCATTTT	CATSDSSRGGSNQPQHF
TRBJ2-7	TRBV15	14	TRBD1	-	TGTGCCACCAGCAGAGAACAGGGGCACTACGAGCAGTACTTC	CATSREQGHYEQYF
TRBJ2-7	TRBV29-1	15	TRBD1	-	TGCAGCGTTGATAGAGGACAGGGGTTGGAATACGAGCAGTACTTC	CSVDRGQGLEYEQYF
TRBJ1-1	TRBV5-6	13	TRBD1	-	TGTGCCAGCAGCCGGGACAGGAACACTGAAGCTTTCTTT	CASSRDRNTEAFF
TRBJ1-6	TRBV27	14	-	-	TGTGCCAGCAGTGACAGAGTTGGGAATTCACCCCTCCACTTT	CASSDRVGNSPLHF
TRBJ1-4	TRBV3-1/TRBV3-2	14	TRBD1	-	TGTGCCAGCAGCCAAGGGGACAGGGCGGAAAAACTGTTTTTT	CASSQGDRAEKLFF
TRBJ1-2	TRBV24-1	15	TRBD1	-	TGTGCCACCAGTGACATGAGGGGGCAGGGATATGGCTACACCTTC	CATSDMRGQGYGYTF
TRBJ1-4	TRBV30	16	-	-	TGTGCCTGGAGTGTAGTCAGAGGCTACCCTAATGAAAAACTGTTTTTT	CAWSVVRGYPNEKLFF
TRBJ1-3	TRBV4-2	16	-	-	TGTGCCAGCAGCCAATCGTACAGGTTCTCTGGAAACACCATATATTTT	CASSQSYRFSGNTIYF
TRBJ2-5	TRBV5-6	13	-	-	TGTGCCAGCAGCTATAGACAGAAAGAGACCCAGTACTTC	CASSYRQKETQYF
TRBJ2-3	TRBV28	15	TRBD2	-	TGTGCCAGCAGCCTAGCGGGGGGCCGCACAGATACGCAGTATTTT	CASSLAGGRTDTQYF
TRBJ1-2	TRBV18	14	-	-	TGTGCCAGCTCACCCGTCGGCAGGATCTATGGCTACACCTTC	CASSPVGRIYGYTF
TRBJ2-7	TRBV12-3/TRBV12-4	13	TRBD1	-	TGTGCCAGCAGTCCGGGGACAGGCTTCGAGCAGTACTTC	CASSPGTGFEQYF
TRBJ2-2	TRBV5-4	15	-	-	TGTGCCAGCAGCTTGCGGACTGGAAACACCGGGGAGCTGTTTTTT	CASSLRTGNTGELFF
TRBJ1-2	TRBV19	16	-	-	TGTGCCAGTAGTATTCTCTCGGCAGGGCGTGACTATGGCTACACCTTC	CASSILSAGRDYGYTF
TRBJ1-6	TRBV27	13	-	-	TGTGCCAGTGGGGGACAATATAATTCACCCCTCCACTTT	CASGGQYNSPLHF
TRBJ1-1	TRBV28	12	TRBD1	once	TGTGCCAGCAGTCCTCTACAGGGGAGCGCTTTCTTT	CASSPLQGSAFF
TRBJ2-1	TRBV4-1	18	-	-	TGCGCCAGCAGCCAACTGCCTCCGAGGGGCGAATCCCACAATGAGCAGTTCTTC	CASSQLPPRGESHNEQFF
TRBJ1-1	TRBV10-1	17	TRBD1	-	TGCGCCAGCAGTGTGAGGGGGGACAGTCATTTGAACACTGAAGCTTTCTTT	CASSVRGDSHLNTEAFF
TRBJ1-2	TRBV4-3	15	-	-	TGCGCCAGCAGCCAAGATCGTTCAGGGGCTGTAGGCTACACCTTC	CASSQDRSGAVGYTF
TRBJ1-1	TRBV7-9	15	-	-	TGTGCCAGCAGTTACCAAAGGGGGTTGGGCACTGAAGCTTTCTTT	CASSYQRGLGTEAFF